This T cell receptor (beta chain) was documented in a study of blood T cell repertoires in COVID-19. The CDR3 runs 12 residues. With 4 bases removed from V and 9 bases from J, the gap between germline ends came to 10 bases. From germline, CDR1 is MRHNA and CDR2 SNTAGT. The table came from immunoSEQ multiplex PCR; TCRdb's copy has only in-frame clones and leaves some out. The sample has approximately 97,000 clones, over 85% seen once. The chain carries TRBV6-4 and TRBJ2-1; a possible D gene is TRBD1 (5 bases). Sequencing was carried out using peripheral blood. The sequence derives from a woman between 45 and 60 years old with COVID-19, enrolled during active disease. This CDR3 reads CASSAGWGEQFF. Written as DNA, the CDR3 is TGTGCCAGCAGTGCAGGGTGGGGTGAGCAGTTCTTC.